A selection of T cell receptor beta chains follows, all from one sample in a study of blood T cell repertoires in COVID-19. The table came from immunoSEQ multiplex PCR; TCRdb's copy has only in-frame clones and leaves some out. This table has 110,000 or so clones, around 84% appearing once. The sequencing input was peripheral blood. The source is a human donor in a cohort sampled during active COVID-19. The CDR3 runs from the conserved cysteine through the conserved F or W. The D gene is left open where the match is weak. Expanded clones are given a class, and other clones once, few, many or no size at all.

d_gene	v_gene	j_gene	abundance	CDR3nt	CDR3aa
.	TRBV4-1	TRBJ2-6	.	TGCGCCAGCAGCCCGGGACAAGCCTACTCTGGGGCCAACGTCCTGACTTTC	CASSPGQAYSGANVLTF
.	TRBV6-5	TRBJ1-2	.	TGTGCCAGCAGTTACTCTCCCTTTAGCGGCTACACCTTC	CASSYSPFSGYTF
TRBD1	TRBV5-1	TRBJ2-5	once	TGCGCCAGCAGTGGGACAGGGCCAGGAGAAGAGACCCAGTACTTC	CASSGTGPGEETQYF
.	TRBV7-2	TRBJ2-7	.	TGTGCCAGCAGCTTAGGGGTCGGGGGTTTCTTCTACGAGCAGTACTTC	CASSLGVGGFFYEQYF
.	TRBV5-8	TRBJ1-1	once	TGTGCCAGCAGCCTGACAGGGAACACTGAAGCTTTCTTT	CASSLTGNTEAFF
.	TRBV3-1/TRBV3-2	TRBJ1-2	.	TGTGCCAGCAGCCAGGCGGCAGGGGACTATGGCTACACCTTC	CASSQAAGDYGYTF
TRBD1	TRBV7-9	TRBJ2-1	.	TGTGCCAGCAGCTCGTCCCCGGGACAGACTTACAATGAGCAGTTCTTC	CASSSSPGQTYNEQFF
TRBD1	TRBV20-1	TRBJ1-2	.	TGCAGTGCTAGTGCCGGGACAGGGTATGGCTACACCTTC	CSASAGTGYGYTF
TRBD2	TRBV5-1	TRBJ2-7	.	TGCGCCAGCAGCCCCAGACTAGCGGGGGTTTCCTACGAGCAGTACTTC	CASSPRLAGVSYEQYF
.	TRBV10-3	TRBJ1-5	once	TGTGCCATCAGTGAGTCGGTAGGGGGTAGCAATCAGCCCCAGCATTTT	CAISESVGGSNQPQHF
TRBD1	TRBV6-5	TRBJ1-2	.	TGTGCCAGCAGTTACGTGGCAGGGGGACGGAAAACCTTC	CASSYVAGGRKTF
TRBD1	TRBV6-2/TRBV6-3	TRBJ2-4	.	TGTGCCAGCAGTTCTGGACAGGGTCGCGGAAACATTCAGTACTTC	CASSSGQGRGNIQYF
.	TRBV7-6	TRBJ1-3	.	TGTGCCAGCAGCTTAGCGCCTCGGACAGTCCGCTCTGGAAACACCATATATTTT	CASSLAPRTVRSGNTIYF
.	TRBV19	TRBJ1-6	few	TGTGCCAGTAGTTTTACAGGGCAGGTGAATTCACCCCTCCACTTT	CASSFTGQVNSPLHF
TRBD1	TRBV19	TRBJ1-4	once	TGTGCCAGTAGTTCCGGGACAGGCGACGAAAAACTGTTTTTT	CASSSGTGDEKLFF
.	TRBV5-1	TRBJ2-7	.	TGCGCCAGCAGCTCCTCGGGACACGGAACCTACGAGCAGTACTTC	CASSSSGHGTYEQYF
.	TRBV29-1	TRBJ1-4	.	TGCAGCGTTGAAGAAGGGCAGGGTTATGGTAATGAAAAACTGTTTTTT	CSVEEGQGYGNEKLFF
TRBD1	TRBV2	TRBJ1-1	once	TGTGCCAGCAGTGAGGACAGGGAGAACACTGAAGCTTTCTTT	CASSEDRENTEAFF
TRBD1	TRBV9	TRBJ2-3	.	TGTGCCAGCGGACAGGGCGATACGCAGTATTTT	CASGQGDTQYF
.	TRBV5-1	TRBJ2-3	.	TGCGCCAGCAGCCTCCTCGGGACTGCAGATACGCAGTATTTT	CASSLLGTADTQYF
.	TRBV7-8	TRBJ1-1	.	TGTGCCAGCAGCTTGGGGGGGAACGAAGCTTTCTTT	CASSLGGNEAFF
TRBD1	TRBV4-2	TRBJ2-5	few	TGTGCCAGCAGCCCCGGGACAGGGGGGAACCAAGAGACCCAGTACTTC	CASSPGTGGNQETQYF
.	TRBV7-9	TRBJ1-1	.	TGTGCCAGCAGCATCCGACAGACAGAGAACACTGAAGCTTTCTTT	CASSIRQTENTEAFF
TRBD2	TRBV10-3	TRBJ2-2	.	TGTGCCATCAAAAGCAGCGGGGGACCGAACACCGGGGAGCTGTTTTTT	CAIKSSGGPNTGELFF